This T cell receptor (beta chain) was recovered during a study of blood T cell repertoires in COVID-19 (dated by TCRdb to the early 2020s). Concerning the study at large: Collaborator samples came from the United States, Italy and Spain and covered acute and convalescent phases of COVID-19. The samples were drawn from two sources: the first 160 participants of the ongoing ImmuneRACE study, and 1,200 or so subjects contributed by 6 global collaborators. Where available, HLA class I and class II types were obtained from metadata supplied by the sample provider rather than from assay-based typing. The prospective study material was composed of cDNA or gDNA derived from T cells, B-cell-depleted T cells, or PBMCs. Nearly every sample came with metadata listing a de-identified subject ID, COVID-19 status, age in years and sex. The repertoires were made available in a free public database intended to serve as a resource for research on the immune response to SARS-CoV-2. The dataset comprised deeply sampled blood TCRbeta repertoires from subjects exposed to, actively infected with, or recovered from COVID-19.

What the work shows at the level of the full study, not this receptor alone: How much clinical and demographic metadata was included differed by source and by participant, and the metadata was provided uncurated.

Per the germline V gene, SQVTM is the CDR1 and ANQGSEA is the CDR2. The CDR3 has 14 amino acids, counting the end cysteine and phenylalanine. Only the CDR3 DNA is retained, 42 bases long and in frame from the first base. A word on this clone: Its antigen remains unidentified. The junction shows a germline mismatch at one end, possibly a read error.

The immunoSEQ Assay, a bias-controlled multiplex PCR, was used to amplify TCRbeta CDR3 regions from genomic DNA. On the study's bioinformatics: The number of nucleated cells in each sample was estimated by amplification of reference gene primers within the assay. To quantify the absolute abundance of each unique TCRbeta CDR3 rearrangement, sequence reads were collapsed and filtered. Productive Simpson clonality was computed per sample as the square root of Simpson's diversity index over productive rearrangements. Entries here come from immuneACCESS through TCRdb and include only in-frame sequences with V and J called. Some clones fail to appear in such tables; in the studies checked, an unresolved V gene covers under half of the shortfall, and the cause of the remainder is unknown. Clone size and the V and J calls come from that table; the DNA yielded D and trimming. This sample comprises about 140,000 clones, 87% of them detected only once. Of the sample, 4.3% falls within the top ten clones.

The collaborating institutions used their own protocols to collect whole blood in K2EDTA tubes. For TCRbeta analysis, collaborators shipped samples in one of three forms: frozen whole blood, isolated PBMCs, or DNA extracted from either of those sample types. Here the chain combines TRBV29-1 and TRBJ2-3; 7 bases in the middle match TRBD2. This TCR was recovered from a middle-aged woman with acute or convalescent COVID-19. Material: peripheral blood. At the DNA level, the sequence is TGCAGCGTTAAAGACGCGGGGGGCACAGATACGCAGTATTTT. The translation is CSVKDAGGTDTQYF.